The rows below give T cell receptor beta chains drawn from one sample of a study of shared clonotypes between healthy human individuals. Sequenced by immunoSEQ multiplex PCR; TCRdb stores in-frame clones only, minus some. The table lists roughly 2,500,000 clones, 93% of them singletons. Material: naive CD4+ T cells from PBMCs. These receptors were collected from a man between 18 and 35 years old in good health. Some clones in this sample may be carry-over from other donors' samples. Both conserved end residues are part of each CDR3. The D gene is left open where the match is weak. The size of a clone is reported for some rows only, either as once, few or many, or as a class for expanded clones.

D	V	J	size	CDR3	DNA
TRBD1	TRBV28	TRBJ1-5	.	CASSSTGEYSNQPQHF	TGTGCCAGCTCGTCAACAGGGGAATATAGCAATCAGCCCCAGCATTTT
TRBD1	TRBV29-1	TRBJ2-2	.	CSVVRQGRTGELFF	TGCAGCGTGGTCCGACAGGGCAGGACCGGGGAGCTGTTTTTT
.	TRBV29-1	TRBJ1-2	once	CSVYQGNYGYTF	TGCAGCGTTTATCAGGGTAACTATGGCTACACCTTC
.	TRBV18	TRBJ2-7	.	CASSTTVGEGEQYF	TGTGCCAGCTCAACCACCGTGGGAGAGGGCGAGCAGTACTTC
.	TRBV5-1	TRBJ2-7	once	CASSPWKGTAYEQYF	TGCGCCAGCAGCCCTTGGAAAGGGACCGCCTACGAGCAGTACTTC
.	TRBV20-1	TRBJ1-2	.	CSASGGGYTF	TGCAGTGCTAGCGGGGGGGGCTACACCTTC
.	TRBV30	TRBJ2-2	once	CALLEAGELFF	TGTGCCTTGTTGGAGGCCGGGGAGCTGTTTTTT
.	TRBV10-3	TRBJ2-1	.	CASGPVGYFNEQFF	TGTGCCAGCGGCCCGGTGGGATATTTCAATGAGCAGTTCTTC
.	TRBV5-4	TRBJ2-6	.	CASREMGSGANVLTF	TGTGCCAGCAGGGAGATGGGCTCTGGGGCCAACGTCCTGACTTTC
.	TRBV6-4	TRBJ1-6	.	CASSEWRDNSPLHF	TGTGCCAGCAGTGAGTGGAGGGATAATTCACCCCTCCACTTT
TRBD1	TRBV10-1	TRBJ2-3	.	CASSDSRDRYSTDTQYF	TGCGCCAGCAGTGACTCCCGGGACAGGTATTCCACAGATACGCAGTATTTT
.	TRBV2	TRBJ1-5	.	CASRAGNQPQHF	TGTGCCAGCAGAGCAGGGAATCAGCCCCAGCATTTT
.	TRBV19	TRBJ2-5	.	CASSSRAAQETQYF	TGTGCCAGTAGTAGTCGGGCAGCCCAAGAGACCCAGTACTTC
TRBD2	TRBV2	TRBJ2-2	.	CASSGLAFNTGELFF	TGTGCCAGCAGCGGACTAGCGTTTAACACCGGGGAGCTGTTTTTT
.	TRBV6-5	TRBJ1-2	few	CASSYRDNYGYTF	TGTGCCAGCAGTTACAGGGATAACTATGGCTACACCTTC
.	TRBV5-1	TRBJ2-7	.	CASSLGVLGLPHEQYF	TGCGCCAGCAGCTTGGGGGTTTTGGGCCTTCCCCACGAGCAGTACTTC